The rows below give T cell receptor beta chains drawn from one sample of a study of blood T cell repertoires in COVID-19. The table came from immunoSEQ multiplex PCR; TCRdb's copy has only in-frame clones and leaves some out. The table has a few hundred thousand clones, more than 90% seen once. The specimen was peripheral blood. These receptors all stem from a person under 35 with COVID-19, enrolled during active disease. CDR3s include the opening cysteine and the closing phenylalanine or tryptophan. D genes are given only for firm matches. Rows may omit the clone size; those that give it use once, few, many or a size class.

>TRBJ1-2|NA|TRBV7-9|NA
TGTGCCAGCGGGGCTTACGGGTCTGGCTACACCTTC
CASGAYGSGYTF
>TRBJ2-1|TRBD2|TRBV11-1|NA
TGTGCCAGCAGCTTGGCCGGGACTAGCGGCTTTGAGCAGTTCTTC
CASSLAGTSGFEQFF
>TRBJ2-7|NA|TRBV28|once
TGTGCCAGCAGTTTTTCAGGGAAGAGCTACGAGCAGTACTTC
CASSFSGKSYEQYF
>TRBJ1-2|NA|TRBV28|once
TGTGCCAGCAGTTTGGTTACTCAACCTGGCTATGGCTACACCTTC
CASSLVTQPGYGYTF
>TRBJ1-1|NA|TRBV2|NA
TGTGCCAGCAGGGAGGAAGTTGTGAGTGAGGCTTTCTTT
CASREEVVSEAFF
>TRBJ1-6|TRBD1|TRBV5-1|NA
TGCGCCAGCAGCCCCGGGACAGTTAATTCACCCCTCCACTTT
CASSPGTVNSPLHF
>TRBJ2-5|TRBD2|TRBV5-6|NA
TGTGCCAGCAGCTTGAGCGGGAGGTCCGAGACCCAGTACTTC
CASSLSGRSETQYF
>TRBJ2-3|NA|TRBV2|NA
TGTGCCAGCAGTGATACCGTTGTGGGAGCAGCAGATACGCAGTATTTT
CASSDTVVGAADTQYF
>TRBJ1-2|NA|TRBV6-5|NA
TGTGCCAGCAGCCCCTTTCAGCCTACAGATGGCTACACCTTC
CASSPFQPTDGYTF
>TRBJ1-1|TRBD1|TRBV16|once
TGTGCCAGCAGCCTAACACAGGGGGACACTGAAGCTTTCTTT
CASSLTQGDTEAFF
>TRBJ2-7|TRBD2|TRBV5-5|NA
TGTGCCAGCAGCTCGACTAGCGGCTCCTACGAGCAGTACTTC
CASSSTSGSYEQYF
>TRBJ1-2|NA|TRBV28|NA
TGTGCCAGCAGTCTAGGGGGTCTCTATGGCTACACCTTC
CASSLGGLYGYTF
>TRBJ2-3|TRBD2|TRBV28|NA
TGTGCCAGCAGTCCACCGGGACTAGCTCGCACAGATACGCAGTATTTT
CASSPPGLARTDTQYF
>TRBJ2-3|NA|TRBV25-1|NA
TGTGCCAGCACCGCCGGTAGCACAGATACGCAGTATTTT
CASTAGSTDTQYF
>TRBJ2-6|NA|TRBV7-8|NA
TGTGCCAGCAGACACAGGGCTTCCGAGAGCTCTGGGGCCAACGTCCTGACTTTC
CASRHRASESSGANVLTF
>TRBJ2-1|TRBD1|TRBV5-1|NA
TGCGCCAGCAGCGCCGGACAGGGTGGGAATGAGCAGTTCTTC
CASSAGQGGNEQFF
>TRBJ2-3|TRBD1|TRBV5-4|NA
TGTGCCAGCAGCTTGGACAGGGGCGCGTCAGATACGCAGTATTTT
CASSLDRGASDTQYF
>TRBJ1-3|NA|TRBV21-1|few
TGTGCCAGCAGCAATGAGGGCTCGGGTGGAAACACCATATATTTT
CASSNEGSGGNTIYF
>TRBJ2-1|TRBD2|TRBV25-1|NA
TGTGCCAGCAGTGGGGGTCGGGGGACTAGCGCGAACAATGAGCAGTTCTTC
CASSGGRGTSANNEQFF
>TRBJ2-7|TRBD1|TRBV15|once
TGTGCCACCAGCAGGGGACAGGGGACCTACGAGCAGTACTTC
CATSRGQGTYEQYF
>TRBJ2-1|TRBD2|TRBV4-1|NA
TGCGCCAGCAGTCGACTATCCGCCGGGAGGGCCTACAATGAGCAGTTCTTC
CASSRLSAGRAYNEQFF
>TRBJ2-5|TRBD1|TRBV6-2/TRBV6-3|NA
TGTGCCAGCAGACCTACAGGGGTCCTGGAGACCCAGTACTTC
CASRPTGVLETQYF
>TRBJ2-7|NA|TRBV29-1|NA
TGCAGCGTTGAAGATCGAGCCGGGACTTCCTACGAGCAGTACTTC
CSVEDRAGTSYEQYF